This T cell receptor beta chain stems from a study of blood T cells in healthy people across ages. CDR3 length: 15 amino acids. Germline loops: CDR1 SGHTA, CDR2 FQGNSA. Trimming shortened V by 0 bases and J by 8 bases, and 16 bases separated the two germline ends. Next came a second PCR, run for about 6 to 12 cycles, which used a sample-barcoded 5' primer along with a J-beta primer mix. A template-switch adaptor that had 12 random nucleotides put a tag on each cDNA molecule. TCRdb called the 5' RACE reads again in MiXCR, with one record for every CDR3 protein. The data contain about 830,000 distinct CDR3 sequences, less than 80% of them seen just once; the ten biggest clones take up 25% to 30%.

Specimen: blood. The TCR comes from a man aged 25-40 years in good health. The chain is built from TRBV7-2 and TRBJ1-2; no clear D gene. The CDR3 sequence: CASSLAFSGRGGYTF. As DNA, the CDR3 is TGTGCCAGCAGCTTAGCTTTCTCGGGGAGAGGGGGCTACACCTTC.